This T cell receptor (beta chain) came from a study of regulatory T cells in long-lasting Graves disease. Study-level background: Those with persistent Graves' disease had received antithyroid drugs for over 5 years with positive TSH receptor antibodies.

Looked up from germline, CDR1 is SNHLY and CDR2 is FYNNEI. Trimming stripped 8 bases from V and 0 bases from J, with 11 bases between. The CDR3 has 13 residues. Arm-PCR of CDR3 regions with iRepertoire HTBI primers generated TCR beta libraries. TCRdb re-derived calls from the multiplex PCR reads in MiXCR, one entry per CDR3 protein. Counted here are 300,000 to 350,000 distinct CDR3 sequences, 15% to 20% occurring once; the ten biggest clones make up roughly 29%. Time point described: persistent/refractory GD, antithyroid drugs over 5 years with positive TRAb. Generation of the TCR library employed RNA extracted from PBMCs. This clonotype came up many times.

Sequencing used peripheral blood mononuclear cells (PBMCs), obtained when the disease was refractory, from a patient treated with antithyroid drugs. The sequence was collected from a female donor with Graves disease. The chain has TRBV2 and TRBJ2-7; D could derive from TRBD1 or TRBD2 (5 bases each). This chain's CDR3 is CASLRDDSYEQYF. CDR3 bases: TGTGCCAGCCTCCGGGACGACTCCTACGAGCAGTACTTC. The full variable domain, rest sourced from reference TRBV2 and TRBJ2-7, is EPEVTQTPSHQVTQMGQEVILRCVPISNHLYFYWYRQILGQKVEFLVSFYNNEISEKSEIFDDQFSVERPDGSNFTLKIRSTKLEDSAMYFCASLRDDSYEQYFGPGTRLTVT.